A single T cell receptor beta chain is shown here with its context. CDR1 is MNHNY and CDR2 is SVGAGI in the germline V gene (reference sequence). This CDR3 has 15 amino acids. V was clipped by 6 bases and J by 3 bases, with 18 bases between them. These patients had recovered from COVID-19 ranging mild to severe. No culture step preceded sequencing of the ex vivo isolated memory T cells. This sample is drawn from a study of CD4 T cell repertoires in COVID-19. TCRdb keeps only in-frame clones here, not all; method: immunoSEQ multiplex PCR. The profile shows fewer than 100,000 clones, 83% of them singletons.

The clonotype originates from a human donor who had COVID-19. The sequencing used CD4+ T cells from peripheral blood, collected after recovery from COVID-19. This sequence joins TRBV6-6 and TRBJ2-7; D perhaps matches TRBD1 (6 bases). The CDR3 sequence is CASSEVDRSLYEQYF. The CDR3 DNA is TGTGCCAGCAGCGAAGTAGACAGGAGCCTCTACGAGCAGTACTTC.